The 15 T cell receptor beta chains given below trace back to one sample, sequenced in a study of blood T cells in healthy people across ages. PCR was performed a second time for roughly 7 to 12 cycles using a sample-barcoded 5' primer and a J-beta primer mix. TCRdb fed the 5' RACE reads into MiXCR, producing one record per CDR3 protein. The sample includes around 1.1 million distinct CDR3 sequences, about two fifths of them seen just once. Sequences were obtained from blood. All receptors derive from a man aged 18 to 35 in good health.

This clonotype was recorded a few times. CDR3 sequence: CASREPGLTDTQYF. The CDR3 region has the DNA TGTGCCAGCAGGGAACCGGGACTTACAGATACGCAGTATTTT. This chain joins TRBV7-2 and TRBJ2-3, with D possibly matching TRBD2 (6 bases). The ends were cut back, 6 bases at V and 3 bases at J, with 13 bases in the middle. The CDR3 has 14 amino acids. Per germline, CDR1 SGHTA and CDR2 FQGNSA.

The chain links TRBV7-2 to TRBJ2-7; 8 bases are shared with TRBD2. J gave up 9 bases and V 5 bases, and 18 bases lay outside the gene matches. The CDR3 has 16 amino acids. CDR1 is SGHTA and CDR2 is FQGNSA in the germline V gene. This chain's CDR3 is CASSPVAGGGLKVQYF. The CDR3, as DNA: TGTGCCAGCAGCCCCGTGGCGGGGGGTGGCCTTAAGGTGCAGTACTTC.

This sequence joins TRBV20-1 and TRBJ1-2, with a tentative D call TRBD1 (5 bases). Trimming took 3 bases from V and 2 from J, leaving 10 bases between them. In germline, CDR1 is DFQATT, CDR2 SNEGSKA (reference sequence). This CDR3 has 13 residues. CDR3 DNA sequence: TGCAGTGCTAGGCCTACAGGAAACTATGGCTACACCTTC. Translation gives CSARPTGNYGYTF.

The sample holds a few counts of this clonotype. This rearrangement joins TRBV11-2 to TRBJ1-2, with 9 bases matching TRBD1. From germline, CDR1 is SGHAT and CDR2 FQNNGV. J was trimmed by 7 bases and V by 2 bases; bases with no gene match: 2. This CDR3 spans 13 amino acids. DNA of the CDR3: TGTGCCAGCAGCTTAATGGACAGGGGTGGCTACACCTTC. This codes for CASSLMDRGGYTF.

The genes are TRBV15 and TRBJ2-4, with D perhaps matching TRBD1 or TRBD2 (5 bases each). The CDR3 has 14 amino acids. Trimming left V 0 bases short and J 8 bases short, with 11 bases between. CDR1 and CDR2 (germline): LNHNV, YYDKDF (reference sequence). As DNA, the CDR3 is TGTGCCACCAGCAGAGAATCGGGGCAGGACATTCAGTACTTC. Amino acids: CATSRESGQDIQYF.

This chain links TRBV20-1 with TRBJ2-3; either TRBD1 or TRBD2 may fit D (5 bases each). CDR3 length: 13 residues. Trimming pared 7 bases from V and 2 bases from J, leaving 13 bases between. The germline CDR1 and CDR2 sequences are DFQATT and SNEGSKA (reference sequence). In nucleotides, the CDR3 is TGCAGTGGAACCAGGGACCCCACAGATACGCAGTATTTT. Translation gives CSGTRDPTDTQYF.

The chain has TRBV2 and TRBJ1-2, with a tentative D call TRBD1 (5 bases). Germline CDR1 and CDR2: SNHLY and FYNNEI. V shed 8 bases and J shed 4 bases, with 23 bases lying between them. The CDR3 is made up of 16 amino acids. As DNA, the CDR3 is TGTGCCAGCCTCAAAACGGTCAGGGTTGGTTTCTATGGCTACACCTTC. Encoded protein: CASLKTVRVGFYGYTF.

The V call is TRBV7-9, the J call TRBJ2-7; a possible D gene is TRBD2 (5 bases). The CDR3 contains 15 residues. In germline, CDR1 is SEHNR, CDR2 FQNEAQ (reference sequence). The germline V and J ends were trimmed by 5 bases and 2 bases, with 16 bases remaining between them. The CDR3 sequence: CASSRGIRGPYEQYF. For the CDR3, the DNA is TGTGCCAGCAGCCGGGGAATCCGGGGTCCCTACGAGCAGTACTTC.

The J gene is TRBJ2-5, the V gene TRBV27; D possibly corresponds to TRBD1 (6 bases). Germline V CDR1 and CDR2: MNHEY, SMNVEV (reference sequence). Trimming removed 3 bases at V and 9 bases at J, with 23 bases between. This CDR3 contains 16 residues. The CDR3: CASSLGRGVLGEAQYF. CDR3 nucleotide sequence: TGTGCCAGCAGTTTGGGCAGGGGAGTATTAGGAGAAGCCCAGTACTTC.

Ten or more counts support this clonotype. CDR3: CASSSPLRTEKYGYTF. The CDR3 region has the DNA TGTGCCAGCAGCTCACCACTACGGACAGAAAAATATGGCTACACCTTC. The chain is built from TRBV7-9 and TRBJ1-2; possibly TRBD1 for D (6 bases). This CDR3 has 16 amino acids. Per germline, CDR1 SEHNR and CDR2 FQNEAQ (reference sequence). Trimming cost V 4 bases and J 5 bases, with 20 bases left between them.

This clonotype was seen more than once but under ten times. The chain recombines TRBV20-1 with TRBJ1-6; tentatively, D is TRBD1 (6 bases). CDR1 and CDR2 from the germline V gene are DFQATT and SNEGSKA (reference sequence). CDR3 length: 17 amino acids. V lost 3 bases and J lost 0, with 15 bases in between. The CDR3 DNA sequence: TGCAGTGCTAGCCTATCCACAGGGAGCTCCTATAATTCACCCCTCCACTTT. Translating gives CSASLSTGSSYNSPLHF.

About this clonotype: A much larger clone sits a single nucleotide away, making a read error possible. This sequence joins TRBV4-1 and TRBJ1-2; TRBD1 matches 8 bases. After removal of 4 bases from V and 0 bases from J, the junction contained 10 bases not matched to a gene. Germline lookup yields CDR1 MGHRA and CDR2 YSYEKL. CDR3 length: 17 residues. CDR3 nucleotides: TGCGCCAGCAGCCCTCAGGGGGCGGTTGCTCCTAACTATGGCTACACCTTC. It encodes CASSPQGAVAPNYGYTF.

This clonotype was observed at least ten times. The J gene is TRBJ2-1, the V gene TRBV20-1, with D tentatively TRBD2 (6 bases). CDR1 is DFQATT, CDR2 SNEGSKA, per germline (reference sequence). The V end lost 3 bases, the J end lost 3 bases, and 18 bases lay between the germline ends. The CDR3 runs to 16 residues. The CDR3 spells CSASGRVGGLYNEQFF. The CDR3 nucleotides read TGCAGTGCTAGTGGAAGGGTGGGAGGACTCTACAATGAGCAGTTCTTC.

With regard to this clonotype: A much larger clone differs from this one at a single base, so this may be a read error. The chain uses TRBV12-3 or TRBV12-4 and TRBJ2-5; D remains unclear. The CDR3 runs to 13 residues. V was cut by 6 bases and J by 11 bases, with 19 bases left in between. CDR3 protein: CASSPGESNEQYF. CDR3 sequence (DNA): TGTGCCAGCAGCCCCGGAGAGTCCAATGAGCAGTACTTC.

V usage is TRBV6-2 or TRBV6-3 and J usage is TRBJ2-1; D gene uncertain. The DNA end favors TRBJ2-7, so the J call may be wrong. The CDR3 is 13 amino acids. Germline V lookup: CDR1 MNHEY, CDR2 SVGEGT. The CDR3 region is CASSSGLDHEQYF. Here the CDR3 DNA reads TGTGCCAGCAGTTCGGGTTTGGATCATGAGCAGTACTTC.